This T cell receptor (beta chain) was obtained from a study of T cell responses to AZD1222 COVID-19 vaccine. TCRdb's copy holds only in-frame clones and misses some; the assay was immunoSEQ multiplex PCR. The sample includes 150,000 to 160,000 clones, around 86% of them seen just once. The study, taken as a whole, reports: The donor group comprised mostly white British people and more females; the analysis possibly underestimated clonal diversity. Receipt of two AZD1222 doses was followed by a rise in Spike-specific TCR breadth and depth.

The study pooled second doses at about 4 or about 12 weeks. This clone showed up just a few times. The antigen is unknown. CDR1 and CDR2 from the germline V gene are MGHRA and YSYEKL. The CDR3 extends over 13 amino acids. V dropped 2 bases and J dropped 8 bases, with 10 bases sitting between them. The sequences come from peripheral blood, collected 28 days after the second AZD1222 dose. The gene calls are TRBV4-1 and TRBJ2-1; D unresolved. The sequence came from an adult who received the AZD1222 COVID-19 vaccine. CDR3: CASSQPLGYEQFF. The CDR3 DNA follows: TGCGCCAGCAGCCAACCCCTAGGGTATGAGCAGTTCTTC.